These 12 T cell receptor beta chains originate from one sample sequenced in a study of blood T cell repertoires in COVID-19. Data came from immunoSEQ multiplex PCR; TCRdb stores just in-frame clones and leaves some out. The sample includes some 240,000 clones, around 86% of them seen just once. Sequencing was performed on peripheral blood. The source of these receptors is a man aged 55-75 years who had recovered from COVID-19.

This rearrangement joins TRBV5-6 to TRBJ1-5, with 8 bases identical to TRBD1. V lost 0 bases and J lost 6; bases outside the gene matches: 14. The CDR3 has 18 residues. Germline V gene data show CDR1 as SGHDT and CDR2 as YYEEEE. The chain's CDR3 is CASSLAGGAAILGQPQHF. CDR3 nucleotides: TGTGCCAGCAGCTTGGCAGGGGGCGCAGCGATATTAGGTCAGCCCCAGCATTTT.

J is TRBJ1-2 and V is TRBV19; D call uncertain. CDR1 is LNHDA and CDR2 is SQIVND in the germline V gene (reference sequence). The CDR3 consists of 14 residues. Trimming stripped 6 bases from V and 4 bases from J, with 15 bases between. CDR3 amino acids: CASSTRRTAYGYTF. The CDR3 DNA reads TGTGCCAGTAGCACCCGGAGGACCGCCTATGGCTACACCTTC.

This chain uses TRBV5-1 with TRBJ2-3, with 7 bases aligning to TRBD2. The CDR3 spans 14 residues. The V gene end was trimmed by 4 bases and the J gene end by 6 bases; junction bases not matched to a gene: 8. Per germline, CDR1 SGHRS and CDR2 YFSETQ. The CDR3 nucleotides read TGCGCCAGCAGCAACGGACTAGATGTCGATACGCAGTATTTT. Translation gives CASSNGLDVDTQYF.

This CDR3 reads CASSPSPPYEQYF. Written as DNA, the CDR3 is TGTGCCAGCAGCCCGAGCCCCCCCTACGAGCAGTACTTC. The chain links TRBV6-5 to TRBJ2-7; D remains unclear. Trimming took 6 bases from V and 2 from J, leaving 11 bases between them. The CDR3 consists of 13 residues. Germline-derived CDR1 and CDR2 are MNHEY and SVGAGI.

In this sample, this clone turned up once. The chain links TRBV27 to TRBJ1-6; 9 nucleotides line up with TRBD1. CDR3 size: 15 residues. V lost 5 bases to trimming and J lost 10 bases; unmatched junction nucleotides: 9. CDR1 is MNHEY, CDR2 SMNVEV, per germline (reference sequence). This CDR3 is CASSPLGQGKSPLHF. The CDR3 DNA sequence: TGTGCCAGCAGTCCCTTAGGACAGGGGAAATCACCCCTCCACTTT.

The sample holds one count of this clone. This chain uses TRBV4-3 with TRBJ1-2; 7 positions match TRBD1. The length of the CDR3 is 13 residues. Germline V gene lookup returns CDR1 LGHNA and CDR2 YSLEER. With 0 bases clipped from V and 7 bases from J, the junction kept 2 bases outside the gene matches. CDR3 in amino acids: CASSQDRGAGYTF. CDR3 nucleotides: TGCGCCAGCAGCCAAGACAGGGGGGCTGGCTACACCTTC.

The chain employs TRBV30 and TRBJ2-3, with D possibly matching TRBD2 (6 bases). V was clipped by 0 bases and J by 2 bases, with 12 bases between them. The CDR3 consists of 15 residues. The germline gives CDR1 GTSNPN, CDR2 SVGIG (reference sequence). As DNA, the CDR3 is TGTGCCTGGAGTGTACGGCGGGATGACACAGATACGCAGTATTTT. Its translation: CAWSVRRDDTDTQYF. The full variable domain, in which reference TRBV30 and TRBJ2-3 provide the parts outside the CDR3, is SQTIHQWPATLVQPVGSPLSLECTVEGTSNPNLYWYRQAAGRGLQLLFYSVGIGQISSEVPQNLSASRPQDRQFILSSKKLLLSDSGFYLCAWSVRRDDTDTQYFGPGTRLTVL.

This rearrangement joins TRBV19 to TRBJ1-1, with TRBD1 as a possible D gene (6 bases). CDR1 and CDR2 (germline): LNHDA, SQIVND (reference sequence). This CDR3 spans 14 amino acids. Trimming removed 7 bases at V and 4 bases at J, with 16 bases between. CDR3 in amino acids: CASTEGGRVTEAFF. The CDR3 bases are TGTGCCAGTACCGAGGGGGGGAGGGTCACTGAAGCTTTCTTT.

This clone was counted a few times. The rearrangement links TRBV15 to TRBJ2-7; D remains ambiguous. In germline, CDR1 is LNHNV, CDR2 YYDKDF (reference sequence). This CDR3 is built from 13 residues. V lost 1 base and J 2 bases, leaving 6 bases between the germline ends. The CDR3 coding sequence is TGTGCCACCAGCAGAGTACTGGCCTACGAGCAGTACTTC. It is translated as CATSRVLAYEQYF.

With respect to this clone: Within the sample, other DNA sequences also encode this same CDR3. The genes are TRBV2 and TRBJ1-5, with 9 bases that match TRBD1. V lost 4 bases and J lost 5; bases outside the gene matches: 3. The length of the CDR3 is 14 residues. Germline V gives CDR1 SNHLY, CDR2 FYNNEI. CDR3 DNA: TGTGCCAGCAGTGGTACAGGGGGCTATCAGCCCCAGCATTTT. Its protein is CASSGTGGYQPQHF.

The rearrangement joins TRBV11-2 to TRBJ1-2; D gene ambiguous. Germline-derived CDR1 and CDR2 are SGHAT and FQNNGV. The V and J ends lost 5 bases and 2 bases respectively, with 6 bases between them. The CDR3 length is 12 residues. CDR3 region: CASSQANYGYTF. The CDR3 DNA is TGTGCCAGCAGCCAAGCGAACTATGGCTACACCTTC.

The rearrangement joins TRBV6-2 or TRBV6-3 to TRBJ2-7; tentative D call: TRBD2 (6 bases). The CDR3 is made up of 13 amino acids. Germline values: CDR1 MNHEY, CDR2 SVGEGT. V was shortened by 0 bases and J by 7 bases, with 10 bases between the two germline ends. CDR3 sequence (DNA): TGTGCCAGCAGTTACTCGATAGCGGTGGAGCAGTACTTC. Translation: CASSYSIAVEQYF.